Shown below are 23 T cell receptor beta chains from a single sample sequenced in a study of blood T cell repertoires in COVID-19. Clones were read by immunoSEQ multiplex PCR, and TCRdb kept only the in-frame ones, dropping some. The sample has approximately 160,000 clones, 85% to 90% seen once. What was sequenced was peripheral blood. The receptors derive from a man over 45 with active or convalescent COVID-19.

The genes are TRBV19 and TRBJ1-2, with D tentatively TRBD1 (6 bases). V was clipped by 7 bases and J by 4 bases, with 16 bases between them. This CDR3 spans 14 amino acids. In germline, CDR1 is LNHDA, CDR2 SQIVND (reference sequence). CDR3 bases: TGTGCCAGTAATCATATACAGGGCGGCTATGGCTACACCTTC. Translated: CASNHIQGGYGYTF.

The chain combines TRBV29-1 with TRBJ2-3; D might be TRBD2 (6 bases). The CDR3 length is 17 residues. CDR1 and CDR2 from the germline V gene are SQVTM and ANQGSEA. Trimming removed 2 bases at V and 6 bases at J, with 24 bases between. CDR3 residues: CSVETSRTILGEDTQYF. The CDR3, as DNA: TGCAGCGTTGAAACTTCGAGGACTATATTGGGGGAGGATACGCAGTATTTT.

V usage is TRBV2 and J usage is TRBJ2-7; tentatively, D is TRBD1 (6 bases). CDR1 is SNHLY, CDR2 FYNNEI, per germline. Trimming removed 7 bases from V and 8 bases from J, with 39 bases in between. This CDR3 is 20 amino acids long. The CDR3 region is CASNPNPSLSRGLLGDKQYF. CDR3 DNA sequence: TGTGCCAGCAACCCCAACCCCTCACTCAGCAGGGGCCTCCTTGGGGATAAGCAGTACTTC. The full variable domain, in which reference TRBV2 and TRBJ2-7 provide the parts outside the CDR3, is EPEVTQTPSHQVTQMGQEVILRCVPISNHLYFYWYRQILGQKVEFLVSFYNNEISEKSEIFDDQFSVERPDGSNFTLKIRSTKLEDSAMYFCASNPNPSLSRGLLGDKQYFGPGTRLTVT.

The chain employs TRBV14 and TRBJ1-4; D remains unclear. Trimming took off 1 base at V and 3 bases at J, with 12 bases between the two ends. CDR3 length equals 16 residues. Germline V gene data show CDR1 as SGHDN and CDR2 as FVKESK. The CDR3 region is CASSQVGGQPNEKLFF. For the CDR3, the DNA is TGTGCCAGCAGCCAAGTCGGTGGGCAGCCTAATGAAAAACTGTTTTTT.

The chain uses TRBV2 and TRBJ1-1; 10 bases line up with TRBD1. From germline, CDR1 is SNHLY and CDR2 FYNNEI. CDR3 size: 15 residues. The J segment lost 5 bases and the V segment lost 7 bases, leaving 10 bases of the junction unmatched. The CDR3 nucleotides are TGTGCCAGCAACCGACAGGGGGCTTTGGATACTGAAGCTTTCTTT. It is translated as CASNRQGALDTEAFF.

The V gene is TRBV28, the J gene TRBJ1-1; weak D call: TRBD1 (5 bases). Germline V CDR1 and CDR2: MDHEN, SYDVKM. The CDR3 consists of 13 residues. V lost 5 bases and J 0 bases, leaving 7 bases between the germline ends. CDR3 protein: CASSVTVNTEAFF. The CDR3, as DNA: TGTGCCAGCAGTGTGACAGTGAACACTGAAGCTTTCTTT.

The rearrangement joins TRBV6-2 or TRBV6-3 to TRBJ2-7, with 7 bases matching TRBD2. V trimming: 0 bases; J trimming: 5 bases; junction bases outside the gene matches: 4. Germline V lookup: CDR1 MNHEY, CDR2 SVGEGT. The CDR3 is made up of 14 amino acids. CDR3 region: CASSYSSGGDEQYF. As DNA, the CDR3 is TGTGCCAGCAGTTACTCGAGTGGGGGGGACGAGCAGTACTTC.

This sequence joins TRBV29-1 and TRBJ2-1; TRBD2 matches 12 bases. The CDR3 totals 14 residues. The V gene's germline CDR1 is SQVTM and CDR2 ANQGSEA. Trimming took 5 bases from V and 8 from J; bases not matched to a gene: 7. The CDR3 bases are TGCAGCGTTTCTGGACTAGCGGGATTGGATGAGCAGTTCTTC. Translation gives CSVSGLAGLDEQFF.

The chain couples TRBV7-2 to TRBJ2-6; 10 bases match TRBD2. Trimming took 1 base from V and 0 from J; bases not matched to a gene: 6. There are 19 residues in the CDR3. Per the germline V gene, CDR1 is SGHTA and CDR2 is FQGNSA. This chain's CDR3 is CASSLVSSGGTSGANVLTF. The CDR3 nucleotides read TGTGCCAGCAGCTTAGTGTCTAGCGGGGGAACCTCTGGGGCCAACGTCCTGACTTTC.

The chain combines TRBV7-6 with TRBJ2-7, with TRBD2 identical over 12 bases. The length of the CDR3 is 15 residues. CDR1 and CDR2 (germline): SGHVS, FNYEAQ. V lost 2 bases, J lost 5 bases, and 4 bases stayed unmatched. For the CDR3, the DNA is TGTGCCAGCAGCTTACTCACTAGCGGGAGGAACGAGCAGTACTTC. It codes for CASSLLTSGRNEQYF.

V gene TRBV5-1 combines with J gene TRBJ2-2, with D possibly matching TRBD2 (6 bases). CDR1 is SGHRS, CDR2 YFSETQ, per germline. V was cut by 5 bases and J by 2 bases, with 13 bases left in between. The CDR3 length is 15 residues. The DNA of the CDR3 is TGCGCCAGCAGTTTAGCGGAGCAAAACACCGGGGAGCTGTTTTTT. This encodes CASSLAEQNTGELFF.

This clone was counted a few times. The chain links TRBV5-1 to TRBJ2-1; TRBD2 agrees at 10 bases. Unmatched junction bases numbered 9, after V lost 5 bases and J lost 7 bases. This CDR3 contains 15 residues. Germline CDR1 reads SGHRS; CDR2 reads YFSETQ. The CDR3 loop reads CASRPGLAEGNEQFF. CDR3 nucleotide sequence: TGCGCCAGCAGACCCGGACTAGCGGAGGGGAATGAGCAGTTCTTC.

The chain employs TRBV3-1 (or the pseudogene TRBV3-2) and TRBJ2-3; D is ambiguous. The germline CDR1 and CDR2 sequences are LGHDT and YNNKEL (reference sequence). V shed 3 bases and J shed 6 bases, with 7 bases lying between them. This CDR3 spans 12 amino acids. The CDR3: CASSHGGDTQYF. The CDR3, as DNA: TGTGCCAGCAGCCATGGCGGTGATACGCAGTATTTT.

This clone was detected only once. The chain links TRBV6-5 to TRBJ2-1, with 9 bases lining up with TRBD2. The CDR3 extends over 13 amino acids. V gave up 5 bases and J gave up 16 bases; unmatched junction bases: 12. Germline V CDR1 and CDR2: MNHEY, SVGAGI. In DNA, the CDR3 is TGTGCCAGCAGTCCAGACTATAGCGGGAGAGGTTTCTTC. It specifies CASSPDYSGRGFF.

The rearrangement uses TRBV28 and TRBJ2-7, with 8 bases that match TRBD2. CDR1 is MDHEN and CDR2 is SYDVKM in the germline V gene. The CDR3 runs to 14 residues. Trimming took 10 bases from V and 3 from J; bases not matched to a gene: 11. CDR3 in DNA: TGTGCCATCGTTCAGGGCGGGAGGAGCTACGAGCAGTACTTC. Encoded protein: CAIVQGGRSYEQYF. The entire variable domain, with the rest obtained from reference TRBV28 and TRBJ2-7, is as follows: DVKVTQSSRYLVKRTGEKVFLECVQDMDHENMFWYRQDPGLGLRLIYFSYDVKMKEKGDIPEGYSVSREKKERFSLILESASTNQTSMYLCAIVQGGRSYEQYFGPGTRLTVT.

CDR3 residues: CASSSDNGQPQHF. As DNA, the CDR3 is TGTGCCAGCAGCTCCGACAACGGTCAGCCCCAGCATTTT. This chain uses TRBV7-9 with TRBJ1-5; D not certain. Germline assignment: CDR1 SEHNR and CDR2 FQNEAQ (reference sequence). Trimming cost V 4 bases and J 6 bases, with 10 bases left between them. The CDR3 runs to 13 residues.

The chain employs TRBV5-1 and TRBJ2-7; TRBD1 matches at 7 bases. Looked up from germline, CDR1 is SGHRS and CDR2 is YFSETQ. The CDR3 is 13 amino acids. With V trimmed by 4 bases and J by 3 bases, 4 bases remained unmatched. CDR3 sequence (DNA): TGCGCCAGCAGCCAGGGGACAGTCTACGAGCAGTACTTC. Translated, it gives CASSQGTVYEQYF. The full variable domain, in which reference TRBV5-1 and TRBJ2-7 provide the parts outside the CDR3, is KAGVTQTPRYLIKTRGQQVTLSCSPISGHRSVSWYQQTPGQGLQFLFEYFSETQRNKGNFPGRFSGRQFSNSRSEMNVSTLELGDSALYLCASSQGTVYEQYFGPGTRLTVT.

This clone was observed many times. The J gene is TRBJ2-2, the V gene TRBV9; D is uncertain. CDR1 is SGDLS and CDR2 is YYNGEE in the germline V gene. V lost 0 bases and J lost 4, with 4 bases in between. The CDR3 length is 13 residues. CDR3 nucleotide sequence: TGTGCCAGCAGCGTAGCTAGCACCGGGGAGCTGTTTTTT. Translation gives CASSVASTGELFF. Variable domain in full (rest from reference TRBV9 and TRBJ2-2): DSGVTQTPKHLITATGQRVTLRCSPRSGDLSVYWYQQSLDQGLQFLIQYYNGEERAKGNILERFSAQQFPDLHSELNLSSLELGDSALYFCASSVASTGELFFGEGSRLTVL.

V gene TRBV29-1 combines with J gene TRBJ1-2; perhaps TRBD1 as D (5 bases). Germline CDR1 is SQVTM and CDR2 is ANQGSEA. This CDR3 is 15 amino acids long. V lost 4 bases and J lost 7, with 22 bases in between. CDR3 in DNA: TGCAGCGTTGTTGTTGGGGGGTTGAGTGTTTCTGGCTACACCTTC. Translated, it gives CSVVVGGLSVSGYTF.

The CDR3: CASSPRGRVANYGYTF. Here the CDR3 DNA reads TGTGCCAGCAGCCCCCGGGGGAGAGTTGCTAACTATGGCTACACCTTC. The rearrangement uses TRBV6-2 or TRBV6-3 and TRBJ1-2; D perhaps matches TRBD1 (5 bases). This CDR3 region has 16 residues. Per the germline V gene, CDR1 is MNHEY and CDR2 is SVGEGT. V lost 6 bases to trimming and J lost 0 bases, with 17 bases between them.

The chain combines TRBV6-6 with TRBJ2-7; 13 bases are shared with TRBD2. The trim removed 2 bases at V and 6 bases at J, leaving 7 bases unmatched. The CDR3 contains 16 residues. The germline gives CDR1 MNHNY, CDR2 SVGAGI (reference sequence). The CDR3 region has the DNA TGTGCCAGCAGTTACCCGACCGGGACTAGCGGGATCGAGCAGTACTTC. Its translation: CASSYPTGTSGIEQYF.

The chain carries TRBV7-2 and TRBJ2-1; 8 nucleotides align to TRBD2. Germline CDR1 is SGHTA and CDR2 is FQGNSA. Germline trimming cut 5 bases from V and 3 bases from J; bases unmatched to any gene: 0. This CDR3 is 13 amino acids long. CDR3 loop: CASSTSGYNEQFF. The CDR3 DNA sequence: TGTGCCAGCAGCACTAGCGGCTACAATGAGCAGTTCTTC.

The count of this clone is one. The CDR3 loop reads CASSQELRGQPQHF. CDR3 sequence (DNA): TGCGCCAGCAGCCAAGAATTGCGCGGTCAGCCCCAGCATTTT. The V gene is TRBV4-1, the J gene TRBJ1-5; D is ambiguous. From germline, CDR1 is MGHRA and CDR2 YSYEKL. This CDR3 is built from 14 residues. V was clipped by 0 bases and J by 6 bases, with 9 bases between them.